The 21 T cell receptor beta chains below come from one sample, sequenced in a study of shared clonotypes between healthy human individuals. Measured with immunoSEQ multiplex PCR; TCRdb has only the in-frame clones, and not every one. The data show about a million clones, 70% to 85% seen once. The sequenced sample consisted of memory CD4+ T cells from PBMCs. Subset here: CD45RA-negative fraction. These TCRs come from a young man in good health. Some clones in this sample may be carry-over from other donors' samples.

This clone was seen a single time. The V gene is TRBV6-1, the J gene TRBJ2-5; D uncertain. Trimming removed 2 bases from V and 10 bases from J, with 5 bases in between. The CDR3 consists of 10 residues. Per germline, CDR1 MNHNS and CDR2 SASEGT. CDR3 bases: TGTGCCAGCAGTGAAAGGAGCCAGTACTTC. It yields the protein CASSERSQYF.

As concerns this clone: A much larger clone differs from this one at a single base, so this may be a read error. The sample contains more than one DNA sequence encoding this CDR3. The rearrangement uses TRBV4-3 and TRBJ2-3, with no clear D. Germline V CDR1 and CDR2: LGHNA, YSLEER. CDR3 length: 15 residues. The CDR3 spells CASSQEAIRTDTQYF. CDR3 sequence (DNA): TGCGCCAGTAGCCAAGAGGCCATTCGCACAGATACGCAGTATTTT.

Details on this clone: In the same sample, other DNA sequences code for this CDR3. This chain joins TRBV7-2 and TRBJ2-7, with TRBD2 as a possible D gene (6 bases). The CDR3 loop spans 14 amino acids. CDR1 is SGHTA and CDR2 is FQGNSA in the germline V gene. V was trimmed by 1 base and J by 1 base, leaving 8 bases between them. CDR3 sequence reads: CASSLGGTSYEQYF. The CDR3 bases are TGTGCCAGCAGCTTAGGGGGGACTTCCTACGAGCAGTACTTC.

The DNA for the CDR3 is TGTGCCAGTCACCGGGACAGGGACACTGAAGCTTTCTTT. Translating gives CASHRDRDTEAFF. This sequence joins TRBV19 and TRBJ1-1, with TRBD1 matching over 9 bases. The CDR3 consists of 13 residues. Trimming took 8 bases from V and 3 from J; bases not matched to a gene: 4. CDR1 LNHDA and CDR2 SQIVND come from the germline V gene (reference sequence).

This chain joins TRBV7-2 and TRBJ2-7, with D unclear. CDR1 and CDR2 from the germline V gene are SGHTA and FQGNSA. This CDR3 has 13 amino acids. Trimming removed 3 bases from V and 4 bases from J, with 10 bases in between. CDR3 coding DNA: TGTGCCAGCAGCTTTACCGTGAGGTACGAGCAGTACTTC. This codes for CASSFTVRYEQYF.

This clone has a handful of counts. J is TRBJ2-4 and V is TRBV5-1; D gene ambiguous. CDR3 length: 12 residues. Deletions cut 0 bases from V and 6 bases from J, with 4 bases between. Looked up from germline, CDR1 is SGHRS and CDR2 is YFSETQ. The CDR3 bases are TGCGCCAGCAGCTTGGCAGGAAACATTCAGTACTTC. Protein sequence: CASSLAGNIQYF.

The chain combines TRBV6-6 with TRBJ2-7, with 7 bases aligning to TRBD1. The germline V gene has CDR1 MNHNY and CDR2 SVGAGI (reference sequence). The CDR3 spans 14 residues. Trimming removed 1 base from V and 7 bases from J; junction bases left unmatched: 7. The chain's CDR3 is CASSYLPGGEEQYF. The DNA of the CDR3 is TGTGCCAGCAGTTACTTGCCAGGGGGAGAAGAGCAGTACTTC.

This chain joins TRBV4-1 and TRBJ2-7, with D perhaps assigned TRBD1 or TRBD2 (6 bases each). From germline, CDR1 is MGHRA and CDR2 YSYEKL. The CDR3 runs 18 residues. Trimming took 1 base from V and 2 from J, leaving 21 bases between them. The CDR3 coding sequence is TGCGCCAGCAGCCAAGGTCAATTAGGGGGGAGTTTAGCCTACGAGCAGTACTTC. Translating gives CASSQGQLGGSLAYEQYF.

The chain has TRBV20-1 and TRBJ1-1, with D unclear. The CDR3 covers 9 residues. CDR1 is DFQATT and CDR2 is SNEGSKA in the germline V gene (reference sequence). In nucleotides, the CDR3 is TGCACCGTCGACACTGAAGCTTTCTTT. Translated, it gives CTVDTEAFF.

This chain uses TRBV5-1 with TRBJ2-5; D is uncertain. The assigned J gene may be wrong: the sequence end matches TRBJ2-7 better. The germline V gene encodes CDR1 SGHRS and CDR2 YFSETQ. The CDR3 length is 16 residues. The CDR3 spells CASSLPLGGLSYEQYF. The DNA for the CDR3 is TGCGCCAGCAGCTTGCCATTGGGCGGTCTATCCTACGAGCAGTACTTC.

This clone was picked up a small number of times. The V and J genes are TRBV7-9 and TRBJ2-7; D perhaps matches TRBD1 (5 bases). V lost 5 bases, J lost 3 bases, and 14 bases lay in between. The V gene's germline CDR1 is SEHNR and CDR2 FQNEAQ (reference sequence). CDR3 size: 14 residues. The CDR3 nucleotides are TGTGCCAGCAGCCCGGACCCGGACATCTACGAGCAGTACTTC. Amino acid sequence: CASSPDPDIYEQYF.

This chain connects TRBV6-6 to TRBJ1-1; D is uncertain. CDR1 and CDR2 (germline): MNHNY, SVGAGI (reference sequence). The CDR3 loop spans 13 amino acids. V was clipped by 2 bases and J by 1 base, with 5 bases between them. CDR3 loop: CASSYAWNTEAFF. The CDR3 DNA follows: TGTGCCAGCAGTTACGCGTGGAACACTGAAGCTTTCTTT.

V gene TRBV6-1 combines with J gene TRBJ1-1, with D perhaps matching TRBD1 (5 bases). The CDR3 is made up of 13 amino acids. CDR1 and CDR2 from the germline V gene are MNHNS and SASEGT. The V end lost 7 bases, the J end lost 4 bases, and 13 bases lay between the germline ends. CDR3 loop: CASKLGGGTEAFF. The CDR3 DNA follows: TGTGCCAGCAAACTCGGTGGGGGCACTGAAGCTTTCTTT.

The rearrangement uses TRBV19 and TRBJ2-3, with D perhaps matching TRBD1 (5 bases). Germline V gives CDR1 LNHDA, CDR2 SQIVND (reference sequence). This CDR3 region has 13 residues. Trimming took off 3 bases at V and 4 bases at J, with 8 bases between the two ends. The CDR3: CASSIQGSDTQYF. CDR3 nucleotide sequence: TGTGCCAGTAGTATCCAGGGATCAGATACGCAGTATTTT.

J is TRBJ2-7 and V is TRBV5-1; D remains unclear. CDR1 and CDR2 (germline): SGHRS, YFSETQ. The germline V and J ends were trimmed by 0 bases and 2 bases, with 9 bases remaining between them. The CDR3 runs to 14 residues. The DNA for the CDR3 is TGCGCCAGCAGCTTGGACAGCATAGCCTACGAGCAGTACTTC. It encodes CASSLDSIAYEQYF.

Of note for this clone: Just one base apart from a much larger clone, this may be a read error. The sample has other DNA sequences that encode this CDR3 too. V gene TRBV5-6 combines with J gene TRBJ2-6; no firm D call. The V gene's germline CDR1 is SGHDT and CDR2 YYEEEE. With 0 bases removed from V and 0 bases from J, the gap between germline ends came to 4 bases. The CDR3 has 15 amino acids. CDR3 loop: CASSLGLSGANVLTF. CDR3 sequence (DNA): TGTGCCAGCAGCTTGGGTCTCTCTGGGGCCAACGTCCTGACTTTC.

The V gene is TRBV10-1, the J gene TRBJ2-2; TRBD2 matches 7 bases. The CDR3 is 16 amino acids. CDR1 is WNHNN, CDR2 SYGVQD, per germline (reference sequence). J lost 8 bases, V lost 6 bases, and 15 bases had no gene match. This CDR3 reads CASRVWLAAFVGELFF. CDR3 DNA: TGCGCCAGCAGAGTGTGGCTAGCGGCGTTTGTGGGGGAGCTGTTTTTT.

The CDR3 loop is CASSLPGTFGANVLTF. CDR3 nucleotides: TGTGCCAGCAGCCTCCCGGGGACCTTTGGGGCCAACGTCCTGACTTTC. J is TRBJ2-6 and V is TRBV28; D possibly matches TRBD1 or TRBD2 (5 bases each). The V end lost 6 bases, the J end lost 3 bases, and 15 bases lay between the germline ends. The CDR3 extends over 16 amino acids. The V gene's germline CDR1 is MDHEN and CDR2 SYDVKM.

V is TRBV4-3 and J is TRBJ2-2; D call uncertain. The CDR3 is made up of 14 amino acids. Trimming left V 4 bases short and J 1 base short, with 7 bases between. Germline V gene data show CDR1 as LGHNA and CDR2 as YSLEER. This CDR3 reads CASSLSMNTGELFF. For the CDR3, the DNA is TGCGCCAGCAGCCTAAGCATGAACACCGGGGAGCTGTTTTTT.

Turning to this clone: The sample carries other DNA sequences with the same CDR3. This chain connects TRBV28 to TRBJ1-1; D ambiguous. V was trimmed by 3 bases and J by 1 base, leaving 6 bases between them. The CDR3 is 13 residues long. Germline V gene sequence: CDR1 MDHEN, CDR2 SYDVKM. The CDR3 sequence is CASSLGQNTEAFF. The CDR3 DNA sequence: TGTGCCAGCAGTTTGGGCCAGAACACTGAAGCTTTCTTT.

J is TRBJ2-6 and V is TRBV25-1, with 7 nucleotides matching TRBD1. Per germline, CDR1 MGHDK and CDR2 SYGVNS. The trim removed 7 bases at V and 0 bases at J, leaving 0 bases unmatched. This CDR3 has 14 amino acids. DNA for the CDR3: TGTGCCAGCACAGGGGGCTCTGGGGCCAACGTCCTGACTTTC. It specifies CASTGGSGANVLTF.